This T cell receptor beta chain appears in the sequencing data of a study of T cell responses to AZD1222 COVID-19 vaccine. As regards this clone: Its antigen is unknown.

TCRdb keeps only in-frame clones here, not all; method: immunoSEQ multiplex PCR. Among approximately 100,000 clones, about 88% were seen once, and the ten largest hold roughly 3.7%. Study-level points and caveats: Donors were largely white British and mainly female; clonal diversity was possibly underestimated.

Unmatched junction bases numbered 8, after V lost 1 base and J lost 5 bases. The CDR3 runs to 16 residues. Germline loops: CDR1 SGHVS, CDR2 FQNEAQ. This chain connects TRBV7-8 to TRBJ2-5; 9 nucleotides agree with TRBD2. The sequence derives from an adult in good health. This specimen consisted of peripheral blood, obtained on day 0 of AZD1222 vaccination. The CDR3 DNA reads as TGTGCCAGCAGCTTAGGCGGGGGGGCCGTGGGGGAGACCCAGTACTTC. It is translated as CASSLGGGAVGETQYF.